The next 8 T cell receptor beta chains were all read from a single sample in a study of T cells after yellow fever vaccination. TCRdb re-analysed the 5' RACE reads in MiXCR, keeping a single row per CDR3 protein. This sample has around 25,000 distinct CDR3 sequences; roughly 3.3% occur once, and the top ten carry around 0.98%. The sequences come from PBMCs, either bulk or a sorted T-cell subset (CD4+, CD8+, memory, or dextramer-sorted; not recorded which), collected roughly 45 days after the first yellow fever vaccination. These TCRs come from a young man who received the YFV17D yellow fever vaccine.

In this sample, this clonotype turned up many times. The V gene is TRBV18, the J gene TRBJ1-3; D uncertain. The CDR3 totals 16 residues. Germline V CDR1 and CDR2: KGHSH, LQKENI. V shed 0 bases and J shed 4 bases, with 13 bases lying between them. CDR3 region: CASSPPPRSRGNTIYF. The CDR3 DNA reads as TGTGCCAGCTCACCACCCCCGAGGAGCAGAGGAAACACCATATATTTT.

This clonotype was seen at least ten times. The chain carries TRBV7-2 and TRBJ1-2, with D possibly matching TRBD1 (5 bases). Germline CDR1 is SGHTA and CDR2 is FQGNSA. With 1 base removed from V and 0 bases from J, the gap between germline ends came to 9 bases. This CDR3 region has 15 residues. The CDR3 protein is CASSLERQSNYGYTF. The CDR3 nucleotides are TGTGCCAGCAGCTTAGAGAGACAGTCTAACTATGGCTACACCTTC.

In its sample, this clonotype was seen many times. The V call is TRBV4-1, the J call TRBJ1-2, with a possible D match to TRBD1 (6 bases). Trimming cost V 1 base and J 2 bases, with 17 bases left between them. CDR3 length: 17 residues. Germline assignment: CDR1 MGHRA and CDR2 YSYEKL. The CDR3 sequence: CASSQGRARGPNYGYTF. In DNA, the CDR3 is TGCGCCAGCAGCCAAGGTAGAGCCAGGGGCCCAAACTATGGCTACACCTTC.

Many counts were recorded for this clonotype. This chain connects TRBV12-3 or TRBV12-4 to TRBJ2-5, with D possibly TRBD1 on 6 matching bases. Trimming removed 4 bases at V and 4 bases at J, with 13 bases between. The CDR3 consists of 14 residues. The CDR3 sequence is CASSSPGVRETQYF. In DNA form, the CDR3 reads TGTGCCAGCAGTTCTCCAGGGGTCCGAGAGACCCAGTACTTC.

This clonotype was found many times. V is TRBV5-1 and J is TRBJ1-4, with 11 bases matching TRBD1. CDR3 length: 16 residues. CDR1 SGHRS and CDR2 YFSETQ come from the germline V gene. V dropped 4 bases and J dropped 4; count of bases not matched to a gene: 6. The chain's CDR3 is CASSRAGTGGNEKLFF. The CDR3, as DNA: TGCGCCAGCAGCCGCGCCGGGACAGGGGGTAATGAAAAACTGTTTTTT.

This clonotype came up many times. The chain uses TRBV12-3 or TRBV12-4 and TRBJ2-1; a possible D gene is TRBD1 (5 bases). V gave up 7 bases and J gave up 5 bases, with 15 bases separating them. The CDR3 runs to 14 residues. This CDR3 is CASNDRNSNNEQFF. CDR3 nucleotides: TGTGCCAGCAACGACAGAAACAGCAACAATGAGCAGTTCTTC.

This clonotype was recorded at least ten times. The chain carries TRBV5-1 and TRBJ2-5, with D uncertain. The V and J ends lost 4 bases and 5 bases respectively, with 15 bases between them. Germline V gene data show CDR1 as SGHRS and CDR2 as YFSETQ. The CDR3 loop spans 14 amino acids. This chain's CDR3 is CASSAGLMGETQYF. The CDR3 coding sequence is TGCGCCAGCAGCGCCGGCCTCATGGGGGAGACCCAGTACTTC.

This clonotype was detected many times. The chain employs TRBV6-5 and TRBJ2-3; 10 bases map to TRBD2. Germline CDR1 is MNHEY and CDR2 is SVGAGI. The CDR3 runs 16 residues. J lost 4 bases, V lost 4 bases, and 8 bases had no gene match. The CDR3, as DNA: TGTGCCAGCAGTTCCAGTAGCGGGGGGCCCCCAGATACGCAGTATTTT. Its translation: CASSSSSGGPPDTQYF.